A selection of T cell receptor beta chains follows, all from one sample in a study of CD8 T cells in ankylosing spondylitis. TCRdb ran MiXCR on the 5' RACE reads and lists one entry per CDR3 protein. Of around 140,000 distinct CDR3 sequences in the sample, 17% were seen once. Sequencing was performed on blood, either unsorted or a sorted T cell fraction (not recorded which). Receptor source: a male donor with ankylosing spondylitis. The CDR3 runs from the conserved cysteine through the conserved F or W. A D gene is named only where the DNA matches it firmly. Size tells how often a clone was seen (once, few, many) or the class of an expanded clone, and some rows leave it out.

v_gene	d_gene	j_gene	abundance	CDR3aa	CDR3nt
TRBV28	TRBD2	TRBJ2-3	.	CASSVPAGGPSTDTQYF	TGTGCCAGCAGTGTACCGGCGGGAGGGCCCAGCACAGATACGCAGTATTTT
TRBV7-6	TRBD1	TRBJ2-1	.	CASSLGSGGYEQFF	TGTGCCAGCAGCTTAGGCTCAGGGGGTTATGAGCAGTTCTTC
TRBV2	TRBD1	TRBJ1-2	.	CASSTGTGASGYTF	TGTGCCAGCAGCACCGGGACAGGGGCGAGTGGCTACACCTTC
TRBV19	.	TRBJ1-2	few	CASLGYYGYTF	TGTGCCAGTCTCGGGTACTATGGCTACACCTTC
TRBV28	.	TRBJ2-5	.	CASSPIIYRAGQETQYF	TGTGCCAGCAGCCCAATCATTTACCGTGCGGGGCAAGAGACCCAGTACTTC
TRBV20-1	.	TRBJ2-5	many	CSASNVIQETQYF	TGCAGTGCTTCCAACGTTATCCAAGAGACCCAGTACTTC
TRBV15	.	TRBJ1-5	few	CATSRVRVNQPQHF	TGTGCCACCAGCAGAGTCAGGGTCAATCAGCCCCAGCATTTT
TRBV6-1	TRBD1	TRBJ2-1	few	CASRGGTGFYNEQFF	TGTGCCAGCAGGGGGGGGACAGGGTTCTACAATGAGCAGTTCTTC
TRBV9	TRBD1	TRBJ1-2	.	CASTGTASDNGYTF	TGTGCCAGCACCGGGACAGCATCTGATAATGGCTACACCTTC
TRBV5-1	.	TRBJ2-7	.	CASSFSLDRYEQYF	TGCGCCAGCAGCTTTAGCCTGGACAGATACGAGCAGTACTTC
TRBV9	.	TRBJ1-2	.	CASSVEGVDYTF	TGTGCCAGCAGCGTAGAGGGGGTTGACTACACCTTC
TRBV10-3	.	TRBJ1-1	.	CAISESILGQRAEAFF	TGTGCCATCAGTGAGTCGATTCTCGGGCAGCGGGCCGAAGCTTTCTTT
TRBV20-1	.	TRBJ2-1	few	CSASVSGLFDEQFF	TGCAGTGCTAGTGTTAGCGGTCTTTTCGATGAGCAGTTCTTC
TRBV24-1	.	TRBJ2-3	few	CATSDPGTSDTQYF	TGTGCCACCAGTGATCCCGGGACTTCAGATACGCAGTATTTT
TRBV6-2/TRBV6-3	.	TRBJ2-7	few	CASSYSQQQYF	TGTGCCAGCAGTTACTCCCAGCAGCAGTACTTC
TRBV7-9	TRBD2	TRBJ2-1	.	CASGSSGRGPYNEQFF	TGTGCCAGCGGCTCAAGCGGGAGGGGGCCCTACAATGAGCAGTTCTTC
TRBV3-1	TRBD1	TRBJ2-5	few	CASSHQDRDQETQYF	TGTGCCAGCAGCCACCAGGACAGGGACCAAGAGACCCAGTACTTC
TRBV2	TRBD2	TRBJ2-7	.	CASLNPGGENEQYF	TGTGCCAGCTTGAACCCGGGAGGAGAGAACGAGCAGTACTTC
TRBV25-1	TRBD1	TRBJ2-1	.	CASSVQGAAGEQFF	TGTGCCAGCAGTGTGCAGGGGGCGGCCGGTGAGCAGTTCTTC
TRBV7-9	.	TRBJ2-5	few	CASSFAETQYF	TGTGCCAGCAGTTTTGCAGAGACCCAGTACTTC
TRBV9	TRBD1	TRBJ1-6	few	CASSARDRVNSPLHF	TGTGCCAGCAGCGCCCGGGACAGGGTCAATTCACCCCTCCACTTT
TRBV2	TRBD1	TRBJ2-5	few	CASSRTGHRETQYF	TGTGCCAGCAGTCGGACAGGGCATAGAGAGACCCAGTACTTC
TRBV6-2/TRBV6-3	TRBD1	TRBJ2-7	.	CASSLSGTASYEQYF	TGTGCCAGCAGCCTATCCGGGACAGCCTCCTACGAGCAGTACTTC
TRBV6-5	.	TRBJ2-7	.	CASSLSDGGLYEQYF	TGTGCCAGCAGTTTATCGGACGGGGGGCTCTACGAGCAGTACTTC
TRBV7-9	TRBD1	TRBJ2-7	many	CASSLAQTGTDEQYF	TGTGCCAGCAGCTTAGCTCAAACCGGGACAGACGAGCAGTACTTC
TRBV7-8	.	TRBJ1-1	few	CASSLEWGRFTEAFF	TGTGCCAGCAGCTTAGAGTGGGGACGCTTCACTGAAGCTTTCTTT
TRBV6-1	.	TRBJ2-3	.	CASSDGLGQYF	TGTGCCAGCAGTGACGGGCTCGGGCAGTATTTT
TRBV6-1	.	TRBJ2-7	.	CASSESAGAEQYF	TGTGCCAGCAGTGAAAGTGCAGGGGCCGAGCAGTACTTC
TRBV7-2	.	TRBJ2-7	few	CASSSARDTGYEQYF	TGTGCCAGCAGCTCTGCAAGGGACACAGGGTACGAGCAGTACTTC
TRBV28	TRBD1	TRBJ2-7	.	CASSFQGAFYEQYF	TGTGCCAGCAGTTTCCAGGGGGCTTTTTACGAGCAGTACTTC
TRBV12-3/TRBV12-4	.	TRBJ2-1	many	CASSFAGGDEQFF	TGTGCCAGCAGTTTTGCTGGCGGCGATGAGCAGTTCTTC
TRBV29-1	.	TRBJ2-3	few	CSVFGPDTQYF	TGCAGCGTTTTCGGACCAGATACGCAGTATTTT
TRBV29-1	.	TRBJ2-1	few	CSVEGREAYNEQFF	TGCAGCGTTGAGGGCAGGGAGGCCTACAATGAGCAGTTCTTC
TRBV6-4	.	TRBJ2-2	.	CASSASGEAGELFF	TGTGCCAGCAGTGCGTCGGGGGAGGCCGGGGAGCTGTTTTTT
TRBV14	.	TRBJ2-7	.	CASSPLGPSSYEQYF	TGTGCCAGCAGCCCCCTCGGACCCTCCTCCTACGAGCAGTACTTC
TRBV27	.	TRBJ2-7	few	CASRRGRFYEQYF	TGTGCCAGCAGGAGAGGGCGCTTCTACGAGCAGTACTTC
TRBV7-9	.	TRBJ2-1	few	CASSLVMGFSYNEQFF	TGTGCCAGCAGCTTAGTAATGGGGTTTTCCTACAATGAGCAGTTCTTC
TRBV24-1	TRBD1	TRBJ1-5	few	CATSHSGGGNQPQHF	TGTGCCACCAGCCACTCAGGGGGAGGCAATCAGCCCCAGCATTTT
TRBV4-1	TRBD1	TRBJ1-6	few	CASSQDPGGSPLHF	TGCGCCAGCAGCCAAGACCCAGGGGGTTCACCCCTCCACTTT
TRBV4-1	.	TRBJ1-5	.	CASSQTRVQPQHF	TGCGCCAGCAGCCAGACTCGGGTTCAGCCCCAGCATTTT
TRBV7-9	TRBD2	TRBJ2-3	few	CASSLSLAGGDTQYF	TGTGCCAGCAGCTTAAGCTTAGCGGGGGGTGATACGCAGTATTTT
TRBV27	TRBD1	TRBJ1-5	.	CASSGTANGQPQHF	TGTGCCAGCAGTGGGACAGCCAACGGGCAGCCCCAGCATTTT
TRBV5-1	.	TRBJ2-1	.	CASSLALGTEQFF	TGCGCCAGCAGCTTGGCACTAGGGACTGAGCAGTTCTTC
TRBV6-1	TRBD1	TRBJ1-1	few	CASSKGQLMNTEAFF	TGTGCCAGCAGTAAGGGACAGCTAATGAACACTGAAGCTTTCTTT
TRBV16	TRBD2	TRBJ2-7	.	CASSQRLAGVSCEQYF	TGTGCCAGCAGCCAAAGGCTGGCGGGAGTAAGTTGCGAGCAGTACTTC
TRBV27	TRBD1	TRBJ2-1	few	CASNKGQGWYNEQFF	TGTGCCAGCAACAAAGGACAGGGATGGTACAATGAGCAGTTCTTC
TRBV27	.	TRBJ2-2	many	CASSLVWGAGELFF	TGTGCCAGCAGTTTGGTTTGGGGTGCCGGGGAGCTGTTTTTT
TRBV5-1	.	TRBJ1-1	few	CASSLLGVNTEAFF	TGCGCCAGCAGCTTGTTAGGGGTGAACACTGAAGCTTTCTTT
TRBV12-3/TRBV12-4	.	TRBJ1-1	.	CTSSLGSQYAKAFF	TGTACCAGCAGTTTAGGTTCCCAGTACGCAAAAGCTTTCTTT